This T cell receptor (beta chain) was identified in a study of blood T cell repertoires in COVID-19. Study summary: Samples came from the United States, Italy and Spain, spanning acute and convalescent COVID-19.

This clone was counted once. Profiling relied on immunoSEQ multiplex PCR, and the TCRdb table lists in-frame clones only, not all of them. Seen here are 95,000 to 110,000 clones, 87% observed once, and the top ten hold around 3.1%. Trimming stripped 11 bases from V and 8 bases from J, with 23 bases between. This CDR3 contains 14 residues. The germline V gene encodes CDR1 MRHNA and CDR2 SNTAGT. The sample was peripheral blood. V and J are TRBV6-4 and TRBJ2-3; TRBD1 might be the D (5 bases). This TCR came from a man in his fifties or sixties in a cohort sampled during active COVID-19. The CDR3 nucleotides read TGTGCCGCCACGGCGTGGGGCCCACAGATTACGCAGTATTTT. This gives the protein CAATAWGPQITQYF.